This T cell receptor (beta chain) was observed in a study of molecular identifiers for immune sequencing clone quantification. For bulk TCR libraries, previously described methods and listed TCR primers were used. One entry per CDR3 protein results from TCRdb running MiXCR on the PCR reads. The sample lists 45,000 to 55,000 distinct CDR3 sequences; just over 35% were seen once. The V end lost 0 bases, the J end lost 8 bases, and 17 bases lay between the germline ends. The germline CDR1 and CDR2 sequences are MGHRA and YSYEKL. The CDR3 loop spans 16 amino acids. The rearrangement joins TRBV4-1 to TRBJ1-5; D might be TRBD1 (5 bases). The sequence was collected from a human donor in good health. Some libraries in this study had Jurkat cell RNA spiked in. The sample comprised naive CD8+ T cells from blood, with Jurkat cell RNA spiked in. The subset is: FACS-sorted CD8+CD4-CCR7+CD45RA+ naive T cells. CDR3 in DNA: TGCGCCAGCAGCCAAGATGGAGGGGAGTTTAGGGAGCCCCAGCATTTT. Translating gives CASSQDGGEFREPQHF.